This TCR beta chain is drawn from a study of T cells after somatic rescue of genetic block. Assay used: immunoSEQ multiplex PCR; TCRdb lists only in-frame clones, some missing. This table has roughly 14,000 clones, 72% appearing once. This CDR3 comprises 13 residues. From germline, CDR1 is SGHAT and CDR2 FQNNGV. With 1 base removed from V and 4 bases from J, the gap between germline ends came to 7 bases. The sequence derives from a boy aged 5-17 years. Material for sequencing was peripheral blood mononuclear cells (PBMCs). The chain couples TRBV11-2 to TRBJ1-2; no clear D. In nucleotides, the CDR3 is TGTGCCAGCAGCTTAGGGGTCTTCTATGGCTACACCTTC. This translates into CASSLGVFYGYTF.